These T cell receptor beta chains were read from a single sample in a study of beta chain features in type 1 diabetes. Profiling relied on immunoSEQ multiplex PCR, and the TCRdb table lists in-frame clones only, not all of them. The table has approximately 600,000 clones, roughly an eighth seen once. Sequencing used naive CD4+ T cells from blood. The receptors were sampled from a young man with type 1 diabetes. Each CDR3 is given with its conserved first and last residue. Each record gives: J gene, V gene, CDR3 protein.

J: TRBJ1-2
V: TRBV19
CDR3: CASSMGQIIYGYTF

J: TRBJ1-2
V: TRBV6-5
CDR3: CASSYAGAEGYTF

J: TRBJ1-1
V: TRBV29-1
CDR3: CSVGLQLNTEAFF

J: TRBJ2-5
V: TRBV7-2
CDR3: CASSLGGGYQETQYF

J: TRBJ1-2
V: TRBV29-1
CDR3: CSVDQGVDGDGYTF

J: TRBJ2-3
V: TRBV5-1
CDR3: CASSLLDGSSDTQYF

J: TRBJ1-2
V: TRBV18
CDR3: CASSPTSTGVNYGYTF

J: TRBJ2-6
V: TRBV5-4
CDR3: CASSPLMGDGANVLTF

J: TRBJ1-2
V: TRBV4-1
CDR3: CASSLPGQGFYGYTF

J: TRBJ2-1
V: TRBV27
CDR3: CASSSGQGGIYNEQFF

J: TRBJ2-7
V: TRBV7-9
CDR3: CASSLITQAVGGDF

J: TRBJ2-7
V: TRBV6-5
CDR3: CASSYGQGYYEQYF

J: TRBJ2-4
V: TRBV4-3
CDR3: CASSQEGKAKNIQYF

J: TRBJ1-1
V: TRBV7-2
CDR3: CASSLVGQGNTEAFF

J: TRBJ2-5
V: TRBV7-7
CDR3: CASSSRPGSEETQYF

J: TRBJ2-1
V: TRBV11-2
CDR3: CASSLSSGESSYNEQFF

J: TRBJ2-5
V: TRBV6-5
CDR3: CASSYGGRTGQETQYF

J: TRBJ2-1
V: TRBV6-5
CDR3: CASSFGTQRYEQFF

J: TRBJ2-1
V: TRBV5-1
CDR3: CASSLLRPSSYNEQFF

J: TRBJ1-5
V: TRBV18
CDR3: CASSPRTGDQPQHF

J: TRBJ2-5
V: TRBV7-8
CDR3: CASADRGLGETQYF

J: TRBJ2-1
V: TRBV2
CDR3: CAHAGHSYNEQFF

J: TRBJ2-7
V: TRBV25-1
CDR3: CASSEWDRGRISEQYF

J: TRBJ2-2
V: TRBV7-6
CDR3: CASSELSFGTDNTGELFF

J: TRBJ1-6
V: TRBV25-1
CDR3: CASAGGTDNSPLHF

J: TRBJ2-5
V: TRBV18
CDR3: CASSPSPRETQYF

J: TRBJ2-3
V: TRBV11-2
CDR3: CASSFYNQQATQYF

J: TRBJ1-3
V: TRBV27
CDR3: CASSSTGVENTIYF

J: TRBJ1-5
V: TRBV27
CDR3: CASSASGTGSIQPQHF

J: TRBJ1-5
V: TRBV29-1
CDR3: CSVVEGGGQPQHF

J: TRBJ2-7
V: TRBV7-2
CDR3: CASSLGTYSYEQYF

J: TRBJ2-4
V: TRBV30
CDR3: CAWTNGFLLAKNIQYF

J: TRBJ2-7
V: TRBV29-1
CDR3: CSARRQGYEQYF

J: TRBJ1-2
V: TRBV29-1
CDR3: CSVGNLYGYTF

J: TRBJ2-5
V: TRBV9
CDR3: CASGGLNQETQYF

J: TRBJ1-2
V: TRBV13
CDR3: CASSLMTEYYGYTF

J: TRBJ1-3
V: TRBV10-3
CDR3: CAISQQGVGGNTIYF

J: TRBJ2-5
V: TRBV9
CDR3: CASSTQIEETQYF